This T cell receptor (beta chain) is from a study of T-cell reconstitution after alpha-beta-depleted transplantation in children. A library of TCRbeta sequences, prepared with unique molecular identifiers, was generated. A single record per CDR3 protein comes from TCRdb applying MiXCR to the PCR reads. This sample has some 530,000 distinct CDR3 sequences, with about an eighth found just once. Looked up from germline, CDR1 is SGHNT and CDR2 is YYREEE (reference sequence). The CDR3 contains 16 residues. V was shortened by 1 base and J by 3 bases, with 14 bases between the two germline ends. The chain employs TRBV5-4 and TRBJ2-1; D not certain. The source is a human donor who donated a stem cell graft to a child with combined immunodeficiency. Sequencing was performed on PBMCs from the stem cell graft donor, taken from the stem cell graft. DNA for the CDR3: TGTGCCAGCAGCTTGATCGGTACACACAGCTACAATGAGCAGTTCTTC. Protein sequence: CASSLIGTHSYNEQFF.